The rows below give T cell receptor beta chains drawn from one sample of a study of T cell responses to AZD1222 COVID-19 vaccine. TCRdb's copy holds only in-frame clones and misses some; the assay was immunoSEQ multiplex PCR. The sample shows some 150,000 clones, approximately 89% of them seen only once. Sequenced here: peripheral blood, sampled 28 days after the second AZD1222 dose. Receptors were obtained from an adult who received the AZD1222 COVID-19 vaccine. Each CDR3 is given with its conserved first and last residue. Fields, in order: D gene, J gene, clone size, V gene, CDR3 protein, CDR3 DNA. The D gene is left open where the match is weak. Clone size is shown for a subset of rows, as once, few, many or a class of expanded clone.

. | TRBJ1-4 | . | TRBV12-3/TRBV12-4 | CATGATNEKLFF | TGTGCCACAGGAGCAACTAATGAAAAACTGTTTTTT
. | TRBJ2-6 | . | TRBV6-6 | CASGLRGAGANVLTF | TGTGCCAGCGGCCTTCGAGGAGCTGGGGCCAACGTCCTGACTTTC
TRBD1 | TRBJ1-2 | . | TRBV7-2 | CASSLAPTGGVYGYTF | TGTGCCAGCAGCTTAGCGCCGACAGGGGGCGTCTATGGCTACACCTTC
. | TRBJ2-1 | . | TRBV10-2 | CASSEAVFRWSGEQFF | TGCGCCAGCAGCGAGGCGGTATTCCGTTGGTCGGGTGAGCAGTTCTTC
. | TRBJ2-2 | . | TRBV5-1 | CASSLGQVSNTGELFF | TGCGCCAGCAGCTTGGGACAGGTGTCGAACACCGGGGAGCTGTTTTTT
TRBD2 | TRBJ2-3 | . | TRBV14 | CASSQAAGVPHYTDTQYF | TGTGCCAGCAGCCAAGCAGCGGGGGTCCCACATTACACAGATACGCAGTATTTT
. | TRBJ2-1 | once | TRBV4-3 | CASSQGTGRHNEQFF | TGCGCCAGCAGCCAAGGTACAGGACGGCACAATGAGCAGTTCTTC
. | TRBJ2-3 | . | TRBV9 | CASSLSGLTPDTQYF | TGTGCCAGCAGCCTTTCCGGCTTGACCCCAGATACGCAGTATTTT
. | TRBJ1-4 | . | TRBV7-9 | CASSSRQGLDEKLFF | TGTGCCAGCAGTTCCCGTCAGGGACTCGATGAAAAACTGTTTTTT
TRBD2 | TRBJ2-1 | . | TRBV7-3 | CASSHIAGDFYNEQFF | TGTGCCAGCAGTCATATAGCGGGAGACTTCTACAATGAGCAGTTCTTC
. | TRBJ1-2 | . | TRBV30 | CAWTYVSGTGYTF | TGTGCCTGGACTTATGTATCCGGGACAGGCTACACCTTC
. | TRBJ2-1 | . | TRBV19 | CASSLNRENEQFF | TGTGCCAGTAGTTTGAACCGGGAGAATGAGCAGTTCTTC
. | TRBJ1-3 | . | TRBV2 | CASSVQTSGNTIYF | TGTGCCAGCAGTGTACAGACCTCTGGAAACACCATATATTTT
. | TRBJ1-1 | . | TRBV28 | CASSPHEGQYTEAFF | TGTGCCAGCAGTCCTCATGAAGGACAGTACACTGAAGCTTTCTTT
. | TRBJ2-7 | . | TRBV12-1 | CASSTGQLNYEQYF | TGTGCCAGCAGCACGGGGCAACTCAACTACGAGCAGTACTTC
. | TRBJ2-5 | few | TRBV7-9 | CASSSMDGEETQYF | TGTGCCAGCAGCTCGATGGACGGGGAGGAGACCCAGTACTTC
TRBD1 | TRBJ1-6 | once | TRBV18 | CASSEGQGVSPLHF | TGTGCCAGCTCAGAAGGACAGGGGGTTTCACCCCTCCACTTT
. | TRBJ1-3 | . | TRBV5-6 | CASSLLPGANGNTIYF | TGTGCCAGCAGCTTGCTTCCGGGGGCCAATGGAAACACCATATATTTT
. | TRBJ2-7 | . | TRBV4-3 | CASSQDYGPYEQYF | TGCGCCAGCAGCCAAGATTATGGCCCCTACGAGCAGTACTTC
. | TRBJ2-3 | . | TRBV30 | CAWSVCGKGLVERAYTDTQYF | TGTGCCTGGAGTGTATGCGGGAAAGGGCTAGTCGAGCGGGCCTACACAGATACGCAGTATTTT
. | TRBJ2-7 | . | TRBV28 | CASNDLDSPWAYYEQYF | TGTGCCAGCAACGACCTGGACAGTCCGTGGGCCTACTACGAGCAGTACTTC
. | TRBJ2-3 | . | TRBV19 | CASSIEGLRGTQYF | TGTGCCAGTAGTATAGAGGGCTTGAGGGGTACGCAGTATTTT
TRBD1 | TRBJ1-1 | . | TRBV29-1 | CSVRTGGNTEAFF | TGCAGCGTTCGGACAGGTGGGAACACTGAAGCTTTCTTT
TRBD1 | TRBJ1-1 | . | TRBV27 | CASTPGQGGTEAFF | TGTGCCAGCACCCCAGGGCAGGGGGGCACTGAAGCTTTCTTT
. | TRBJ2-2 | once | TRBV7-9 | CASSLGQFGELFF | TGTGCCAGCAGCTTAGGACAGTTCGGGGAGCTGTTTTTT
. | TRBJ2-6 | . | TRBV6-5 | CASSYSSGANVLTF | TGTGCCAGCAGTTACTCGTCTGGGGCCAACGTCCTGACTTTC
TRBD1 | TRBJ1-2 | . | TRBV7-9 | CASSLGTGDSYGYTF | TGTGCCAGCAGCTTAGGGACAGGGGACTCCTATGGCTACACCTTC
. | TRBJ1-1 | . | TRBV9 | CASSAPGKNTEAFF | TGTGCCAGCAGCGCCCCAGGGAAGAACACTGAAGCTTTCTTT
TRBD2 | TRBJ2-1 | . | TRBV7-8 | CASSSTSSGYNEQFF | TGTGCCAGCAGCTCGACTAGCTCAGGATACAATGAGCAGTTCTTC
TRBD1 | TRBJ2-7 | . | TRBV18 | CASSPRGQDEQYF | TGTGCCAGCTCACCACGGGGACAGGACGAGCAGTACTTC
. | TRBJ2-5 | . | TRBV4-1 | CASSHSSGLAETQYF | TGCGCCAGCAGCCACTCCTCAGGGTTGGCGGAGACCCAGTACTTC